A selection of T cell receptor beta chains follows, all from one sample in a study of cytomegalovirus exposure and HLA in healthy donors. Generated by immunoSEQ multiplex PCR, the TCRdb table keeps only in-frame clones and is missing some. The sample contains fewer than 80,000 clones, roughly 75% of which appear only once. Sequencing input: PBMCs. These receptors were obtained from a woman aged 25-40 years in good health and CMV-seronegative. The CDR3 runs from the conserved cysteine through the conserved F or W. The D gene is left open where the match is weak. A row's size may be missing; if present it is once, few, many or a size class.

j_call v_call clone_size d_call cdr3_nt cdr3_aa
TRBJ2-5 TRBV5-6 once TRBD2 TGTGCCAGCAGCTTGGCTATCGGGAGGAAAGGGGAGACCCAGTACTTC CASSLAIGRKGETQYF
TRBJ2-1 TRBV5-1 - - TGCGCCAGCAGCTTAGCGGACGAACACAATGAGCAGTTCTTC CASSLADEHNEQFF
TRBJ2-7 TRBV6-5 - - TGTGCCAGCAGTTACTCAGGGGACTACGAGCAGTACTTC CASSYSGDYEQYF
TRBJ2-7 TRBV30 - - TGTGCCTGGAGGCTCGCCGCTAGCCCCCCGCGGGAGCAGTACTTC CAWRLAASPPREQYF
TRBJ2-3 TRBV4-3 - TRBD2 TGCGCCAGCAGCCAAGATCGGGAGGGAGGGCCCTTGGGAGATACGCAGTATTTT CASSQDREGGPLGDTQYF
TRBJ2-5 TRBV4-1 - - TGCGCCAGCAGCCAAGAGGCGGGCCAAGAGACCCAGTACTTC CASSQEAGQETQYF
TRBJ1-1 TRBV7-2 - - TGTGCCAGCAGCTTAGAAGGGGACACTGAAGCTTTCTTT CASSLEGDTEAFF
TRBJ1-5 TRBV28 few TRBD1 TGTGCCAGCAGTTCGACAGGGGGCCCGAGCAATCAGCCCCAGCATTTT CASSSTGGPSNQPQHF
TRBJ1-5 TRBV28 - TRBD1 TGTGCCAGCAGTCCCCTCGGACAGGGAGACAATCAGCCCCAGCATTTT CASSPLGQGDNQPQHF
TRBJ2-1 TRBV28 - - TGTGCGAATCAGAGGCTCTCCACCTACAATGAGCAGTTCTTC CANQRLSTYNEQFF
TRBJ1-3 TRBV28 - - TGTGCCAGCAGACCAACAGGGCCCTCTGGAAACACCATATATTTT CASRPTGPSGNTIYF
TRBJ2-1 TRBV20-1 - - TGCAGTGCCCCTGAGGTTGAGCAGTTCTTC CSAPEVEQFF
TRBJ1-4 TRBV11-2 - TRBD1 TGTGCCAGCAGCTTAGCAGGGGGACTCAATGAAAAACTGTTTTTT CASSLAGGLNEKLFF
TRBJ2-2 TRBV7-8 - TRBD2 TGTGCCAGCAGCTTAATATGGCGGGAGACCGGGGAGCTGTTTTTT CASSLIWRETGELFF
TRBJ2-1 TRBV4-3 few TRBD2 TGCGCCAGCAGCCCGCCCGGACTAGCGGGCGGCAATGAGCAGTTCTTC CASSPPGLAGGNEQFF
TRBJ2-2 TRBV7-8 - TRBD1 TGTGCCAGCAGCCCCGGACAGGAGCCAACCGGGGAGCTGTTTTTT CASSPGQEPTGELFF
TRBJ2-3 TRBV19 - TRBD2 TGTGCCAGTAGTATAACAGCGGGGTTCACAGATACGCAGTATTTT CASSITAGFTDTQYF
TRBJ2-1 TRBV2 - - TGTGCCAGCAGTGAAGTAGCGGCATACAATGAGCAGTTCTTC CASSEVAAYNEQFF
TRBJ2-7 TRBV27 - TRBD1 TGTGCCAGCAGTTTATCAGGGACAGGGCTCCACGAGCAGTACTTC CASSLSGTGLHEQYF
TRBJ2-3 TRBV5-1 - - TGCGCCAGCAGCTTGGGTCAGCCGAGGGCCAGGGGAGATACGCAGTATTTT CASSLGQPRARGDTQYF
TRBJ2-2 TRBV9 few - TGTGCCAGCAGCGTAAGAATAGCGGCCGGGGAGCTGTTTTTT CASSVRIAAGELFF
TRBJ1-3 TRBV28 - - TGTGCCAGTAGGTCCTTTGGACAGCACTCTGGAAACACCATATATTTT CASRSFGQHSGNTIYF
TRBJ2-7 TRBV28 - - TGTGCCAGCAGCCGACCGGAAGACTCCTTCTACGAGCAGTACTTC CASSRPEDSFYEQYF
TRBJ2-7 TRBV29-1 - - TGCAGCGTAAAAACCGGGACCGGGAGCTCCTACGAGCAGTACTTC CSVKTGTGSSYEQYF
TRBJ2-3 TRBV18 - - TGTGCCAGCTCACCAACTACGGTAGATACGCAGTATTTT CASSPTTVDTQYF
TRBJ1-5 TRBV7-9 - - TGTGCCAGCAGCCGGCAGGGGCAGGGGCCCCAGCATTTT CASSRQGQGPQHF
TRBJ2-2 TRBV25-1 - - TGTGCCAGCAGTGCCATGTCCGGGGAGCTGTTTTTT CASSAMSGELFF
TRBJ2-2 TRBV6-5 - TRBD1 TGTGCCAGCAGTAGAAGACAGGGCTCCGGGGAGCTGTTTTTT CASSRRQGSGELFF
TRBJ1-1 TRBV27 - - TGTGCCAGCAGTCGTGGGACTCTGAACACTGAAGCTTTCTTT CASSRGTLNTEAFF
TRBJ1-2 TRBV5-5 few - TGTGCCAGCAGCTTGGATGGGGGGAGTCCCTATGGCTACACCTTC CASSLDGGSPYGYTF
TRBJ2-1 TRBV7-2 - TRBD2 TGTGCCAGCAGCAAGGGACTAGCTCTGGGATATGAGCAGTTCTTC CASSKGLALGYEQFF
TRBJ2-1 TRBV5-1 - - TGCGCCAGCAGCTCCCCAACAGGGTACAATGAGCAGTTCTTC CASSSPTGYNEQFF
TRBJ2-2 TRBV27 - - TGTGCCAGCAGCGATTTACTTAACACCGGGGAGCTGTTTTTT CASSDLLNTGELFF
TRBJ2-1 TRBV10-1 - TRBD2 TGCGCCAGCAGTGCGGGACTAGCGGGAGGAAACGAGCAGTTCTTC CASSAGLAGGNEQFF
TRBJ1-1 TRBV27 - TRBD1 TGTGCCAGCAGTTCGAGGGGGCGTGAAGCTTTCTTT CASSSRGREAFF